The source of this T cell receptor beta chain is a study of T-cell reconstitution after alpha-beta-depleted transplantation in children. Findings and caveats of the study: Recipient T cells and thymic progenitors that survived were the source of the high TCRbeta diversity seen at day 60 in some patients. Several hundred rapidly expanded clones from non-depleted graft cells reportedly supplied alpha-beta T cells about two months post-transplant. Counts and diversity of T cells one year after transplant came mostly from newly produced T cells.

Turning to this clonotype: As yet, its antigen is unknown.

Unique molecular identifiers featured in how the TCRbeta library was prepared. One entry per CDR3 protein results from TCRdb running MiXCR on the PCR reads. Of hundreds of thousands of distinct CDR3 sequences listed, roughly 15% are singletons. Trimming removed 5 bases from V and 0 bases from J, with 17 bases in between. The germline V gene encodes CDR1 SGHTA and CDR2 FQGNSA. This CDR3 comprises 16 residues. This TCR came from a boy under two years old who had a stem cell transplant for Wiskott-Aldrich syndrome, so the T cells may come from the graft donor. The chain combines TRBV7-2 with TRBJ2-7; the D gene could be TRBD1 or TRBD2 (5 bases each). The specimen was PBMCs, mostly from graft donor cells, collected 360 days after TCRalphabeta/CD19-depleted stem cell transplant. In DNA, the CDR3 is TGTGCCAGCAGCCGGCTGGGTGGGGGTTACTCCTACGAGCAGTACTTC. The encoded protein is CASSRLGGGYSYEQYF.